This is a list of T cell receptor beta chains from one sample in a study of siplizumab effects on memory and regulatory T cells. The protocol was immunoSEQ multiplex PCR, while the TCRdb copy is restricted to in-frame clones and leaves out a portion. The data show around 100,000 clones, roughly 94% seen once. Sequenced: Tregs sorted from blood. These TCRs come from a human donor in good health. Each CDR3 is given with its conserved first and last residue. The D gene is left open where the match is weak. Clone size appears in some rows only: once, few, many, or a class for an expanded clone.

D gene,J gene,clone size,V gene,CDR3 DNA,CDR3 protein
NA,TRBJ2-7,NA,TRBV7-6,TGTGCCAGCAGCCAAGCCCGAGCGGGCCAGGGGAACGAGCAGTACTTC,CASSQARAGQGNEQYF
TRBD1,TRBJ2-1,NA,TRBV23-1,TGCGCCAGGGACAGGGACGGGTTCTTC,CARDRDGFF
TRBD1,TRBJ1-2,once,TRBV5-4,TGTGCCAGCAGCTTGGTAGGGGGCGCGCGTAACTATGGCTACACCTTC,CASSLVGGARNYGYTF
TRBD1,TRBJ2-3,many,TRBV19,TGTGCCAGTAGTACCGGACAGGGTAACACAGATACGCAGTATTTT,CASSTGQGNTDTQYF
NA,TRBJ2-7,NA,TRBV5-6,TGTGCCAGCAGCGGGACGAGCAGGACCTACGAGCAGTACTTC,CASSGTSRTYEQYF
NA,TRBJ2-5,NA,TRBV27,TGTGCCAGCAGTTTATCGGGAGAGACCCAGTACTTC,CASSLSGETQYF
NA,TRBJ1-4,NA,TRBV6-6,TGTGCCAGCAGTTACTTGGGGGCAACTAATGAAAAACTGTTTTTT,CASSYLGATNEKLFF
TRBD1,TRBJ1-1,NA,TRBV18,TGTGCCAGCTCACCAAAGTTGGACAGGATCTCTGAAGCTTTCTTT,CASSPKLDRISEAFF
NA,TRBJ1-1,NA,TRBV11-2,TGTGCCAGCAGCCTTACAGGGAGCGGCACTGAAGCTTTCTTT,CASSLTGSGTEAFF
NA,TRBJ1-3,NA,TRBV23-1,TGCGCCAGCAGTCAATCGTTCACGGGCAGGGCCCTACAAAAATACTCTGGAAACACCATATATTTT,CASSQSFTGRALQKYSGNTIYF
NA,TRBJ1-3,NA,TRBV5-1,TGCGCCAGCAGCTTTACAGGTGGTGGAAACACCATATATTTT,CASSFTGGGNTIYF
NA,TRBJ1-4,NA,TRBV5-6,TGTGCCAGCAGCTTGGGGCATCGAAATGAAAAACTGTTTTTT,CASSLGHRNEKLFF
NA,TRBJ1-1,NA,TRBV5-8,TGTGCCAGCAGCTTGGGAAGGAACACTGAAGCTTTCTTT,CASSLGRNTEAFF
NA,TRBJ2-1,NA,TRBV27,TGTGCCAGCTCCACACTAGCAAGGTCCTACAATGAGCAGTTCTTC,CASSTLARSYNEQFF
TRBD2,TRBJ2-2,NA,TRBV7-8,TGTGCCAGCAGCTCTCGTATGCGCGGGAGGGCCGCCGGGGAGCTGTTTTTT,CASSSRMRGRAAGELFF
NA,TRBJ2-3,NA,TRBV7-3,TGTGCCAGCAGCACGGGGACCGGGGGCACGCAGTATTTT,CASSTGTGGTQYF
NA,TRBJ1-1,NA,TRBV18,TGTGCCAGCTCACCTCGGGCAGGAGTGAACACTGAAGCTTTCTTT,CASSPRAGVNTEAFF
NA,TRBJ1-3,NA,TRBV20-1,TGCAGTGCCAAGAGAGGGGACACCATATATTTT,CSAKRGDTIYF
NA,TRBJ1-2,NA,TRBV19,TGTGCCAGTAAGCCCGTACAGGGAAAAAACTATGGCTACACCTTC,CASKPVQGKNYGYTF
TRBD1,TRBJ1-5,NA,TRBV10-3,TGTGCCATCAGTGAGGGGACAGGGAACGTCCCCCAGCATTTT,CAISEGTGNVPQHF
TRBD2,TRBJ2-3,NA,TRBV18,TGTGCCAGCTCACCGGCTAGCGGGGGCGCTAGCACAGATACGCAGTATTTT,CASSPASGGASTDTQYF
NA,TRBJ1-1,NA,TRBV19,TGTGCCAGTAGTCCCCGTAGCGGGTCTCACACTGAAGCTTTCTTT,CASSPRSGSHTEAFF
NA,TRBJ2-2,once,TRBV5-1,TGCGCCAGCAGCGTCTTGGGGTCCGGGGAGCTGTTTTTT,CASSVLGSGELFF
NA,TRBJ2-4,once,TRBV6-6,TGTGCCAGCAGGTTCTCCGGGTCCCAGTACTTC,CASRFSGSQYF
TRBD1,TRBJ1-5,NA,TRBV7-3,TGTGCCAGCAGCGACACAGGGGGCGTAGGCAATCAGCCCCAGCATTTT,CASSDTGGVGNQPQHF
TRBD2,TRBJ2-1,NA,TRBV11-2,TGTGCCAGCAGCCCCCGCCCAGTAGCGGGAGGGGTTCGGTTCTTC,CASSPRPVAGGVRFF
NA,TRBJ1-4,NA,TRBV7-2,TGTGCCAGCAGCTTAGGGGGCCTAAATGAAAAACTGTTTTTT,CASSLGGLNEKLFF
TRBD1,TRBJ1-5,NA,TRBV15,TGTGCCACCAGCAGAGAGTATGTAAGGGGGCAGGGGAGTCAGCCCCAGCATTTT,CATSREYVRGQGSQPQHF
TRBD1,TRBJ1-5,NA,TRBV6-5,TGTGCCAGCAGCTATTCAGGGGGCGCTTATCAGCCCCAGCATTTT,CASSYSGGAYQPQHF
NA,TRBJ2-7,NA,TRBV5-4,TGTGCCAGCAGCCCCTGGGGCAGAAAGGTTCACGAGCAGTACTTC,CASSPWGRKVHEQYF
NA,TRBJ2-1,NA,TRBV29-1,TGCAGCGTTGATCGGTCAGGACCCTTCAATGAGCAGTTCTTC,CSVDRSGPFNEQFF
NA,TRBJ1-2,few,TRBV2,TGTGCCAGCAGTGGGGAGACTAACTATGGCTACACCTTC,CASSGETNYGYTF
NA,TRBJ2-3,NA,TRBV18,TGTGCCAGCGCCACAACTAGGACTACAGATACGCAGTATTTT,CASATTRTTDTQYF
NA,TRBJ2-1,NA,TRBV4-1,TGCGCCAGCAGCCGAGGGCCCCACAATGAGCAGTTCTTC,CASSRGPHNEQFF
NA,TRBJ1-2,NA,TRBV4-1,TGCGCCAGCAGCCAAGAGCGAGCTAACTATGGCTACACCTTC,CASSQERANYGYTF
NA,TRBJ1-5,NA,TRBV6-6,TGTGCCAGCAGTACACGCCCACAGGGACCCCAGCCCCAGCATTTT,CASSTRPQGPQPQHF
NA,TRBJ2-7,once,TRBV7-9,TGTGCCAGCAGCTTAGTGGGTAGCGGCTCCTACGAGCAGTACTTC,CASSLVGSGSYEQYF
NA,TRBJ2-3,NA,TRBV19,TGTGCCAGTAGTACCCCGTACACAGATACGCAGTATTTT,CASSTPYTDTQYF
NA,TRBJ1-2,NA,TRBV7-8,TGTGCCAGCAGCTTAGGGGCCCAGATTGGTGGCTACACCTTC,CASSLGAQIGGYTF
NA,TRBJ1-1,NA,TRBV29-1,TGCAGCGGACTTCGACGGAGGCTCATGAACACTGAAGCTTTCTTT,CSGLRRRLMNTEAFF
NA,TRBJ1-2,NA,TRBV19,TGTGCCAGTAGTTTCAGGGACAAGTATGGCTACACCTTC,CASSFRDKYGYTF
NA,TRBJ1-6,NA,TRBV7-6,TGTGCCAGCAGCTCCCACCTAAATTCACCCCTCCACTTT,CASSSHLNSPLHF
NA,TRBJ1-3,NA,TRBV6-1,TGTGCCAGCAGTTCCGTCCTAGCCTCTGGAAACACCATATATTTT,CASSSVLASGNTIYF
NA,TRBJ2-4,few,TRBV9,TGTGCCAGCAGCGTAGATTCCGGGGACCTTCAGGGATCCAAAAACATTCAGTACTTC,CASSVDSGDLQGSKNIQYF
NA,TRBJ1-6,NA,TRBV6-5,TGTGCCAGCAGAGGCCCTAATTCACCCCTCCACTTT,CASRGPNSPLHF
NA,TRBJ1-5,NA,TRBV11-2,TGTGCCAGCAGCTCGGGTCCCGCTCCAAATCAGCCCCAGCATTTT,CASSSGPAPNQPQHF